Listed below are T cell receptor beta chains from one sample, sequenced in a study of PD-1 blockade in classical Hodgkin lymphoma. TCRdb's table, derived via immunoSEQ multiplex PCR, lists solely in-frame clones and lacks some. The profile shows 30,000 or so clones, roughly 82% of them singletons. The sample was peripheral blood mononuclear cells (PBMCs), taken before the fourth cycle of nivolumab. Receptor source: a human donor with classical Hodgkin lymphoma. Each CDR3 is given with its conserved first and last residue. A D gene is named only where the DNA matches it firmly.

TRBV2	TRBJ2-7	12	TRBD1	CASNRGLHEQYF
TRBV18	TRBJ1-1	16	TRBD1	CASSRGQSGMNTEAFF
TRBV5-5	TRBJ1-1	13	NA	CASSLGDGTEAFF
TRBV28	TRBJ2-7	16	TRBD2	CASSVWAGGRSYEQYF
TRBV9	TRBJ1-4	15	NA	CASSPHGEAGEKLFF
TRBV6-5	TRBJ2-3	16	NA	CASSYGLVPSTDTQYF
TRBV10-3	TRBJ1-5	12	NA	CAGEHSNQPQHF
TRBV28	TRBJ2-4	15	TRBD1	CASSLGGQGRNIQYF
TRBV4-3	TRBJ2-2	17	NA	CASSQDQFLANTGELFF
TRBV11-2	TRBJ2-3	15	NA	CASSLSQAGASTQYF
TRBV6-5	TRBJ2-1	15	TRBD2	CASSSWTSGHNEQFF